Sequencing of this T cell receptor (beta chain) was carried out in a study of blood T cells in healthy people across ages. Study-level findings and limits: Unknown donor CMV status possibly confounded expanded clonotype changes.

Comments on this clonotype: Its antigen is unknown.

A second PCR, run for about 7 to 11 cycles, used a sample-barcoded 5' primer plus a J-beta primer mix. All samples gave at least 3 million CDR3-containing paired-end reads. Each CDR3 protein gets one entry after TCRdb re-called the 5' RACE reads with MiXCR. The table lists approximately 730,000 distinct CDR3 sequences, roughly 44% of them singletons, with 20% to 25% in the top ten. Germline lookup yields CDR1 DFQATT and CDR2 SNEGSKA (reference sequence). V was clipped by 4 bases and J by 7 bases, with 13 bases between them. The CDR3 spans 12 residues. The gene calls are TRBV20-1 and TRBJ1-1, with no clear D. The receptor was isolated from a woman aged 60-70 years in good health. Sequencing input: blood. As DNA, the CDR3 is TGCAGTGCTACTGCCGTCCACGGTGAAGCTTTCTTT. As protein: CSATAVHGEAFF.